One sample yielded the 19 T cell receptor beta chains listed below, sequenced in a study of Graves' ophthalmopathy and Graves' hyperthyroidism. RNA transcripts yielded amplified TCR beta CDR3 regions. HTBI primers primed a first-round RT-PCR, and a second-round multiplex PCR followed. TCRdb processed the multiplex PCR reads anew with MiXCR; each CDR3 protein has one entry. In the table there are roughly 400,000 distinct CDR3 sequences, approximately 15% of which are singletons. The sequencing input was peripheral blood. Source of these receptors: a woman under 30 with stable Graves' hyperthyroidism.

This clonotype was picked up many times. This sequence joins TRBV5-1 and TRBJ1-1; tentatively, D is TRBD1 (6 bases). Trimming pared 4 bases from V and 3 bases from J, leaving 19 bases between. CDR3 length equals 16 residues. CDR1 is SGHRS and CDR2 is YFSETQ in the germline V gene. The CDR3 sequence: CASSPSGRGGDTEAFF. The CDR3, as DNA: TGCGCCAGCAGCCCCTCGGGCAGGGGAGGGGACACTGAAGCTTTCTTT.

This clonotype was recorded at least ten times. The J gene is TRBJ2-4, the V gene TRBV12-3 or TRBV12-4, with TRBD2 matching over 9 bases. J gave up 7 bases and V 3 bases, and 4 bases lay outside the gene matches. The CDR3 extends over 14 amino acids. In DNA, the CDR3 is TGTGCCAGCAGTTTCATAGCGGGGGTGAACATTCAGTACTTC. Protein sequence: CASSFIAGVNIQYF.

CDR3 region: CASRTTPGQGNTEAFF. DNA for the CDR3: TGTGCCAGCAGAACTACACCGGGACAGGGGAACACTGAAGCTTTCTTT. The chain combines TRBV12-3 or TRBV12-4 with TRBJ1-1; TRBD1 agrees at 9 bases. The CDR3 has 16 amino acids. The V and J ends lost 6 bases and 1 base, in that order; junction bases with no gene match: 9.

This clonotype occurred many times. CDR3 sequence (DNA): TGTGCCAGCAGTTACTCCGGACGAGGGGGCTCTGAAGCTTTCTTT. It encodes CASSYSGRGGSEAFF. This chain connects TRBV6-2 or TRBV6-3 to TRBJ1-1; TRBD1 agrees at 7 bases. Germline V gene sequence: CDR1 MNHEY, CDR2 SVGEGT. J lost 6 bases, V lost 0 bases, and 7 bases had no gene match. This CDR3 contains 15 residues.

This clonotype was recorded at least ten times. CDR3 DNA sequence: TGTGCCAGCAGCTCGAAGCCTAACACTGAAGCTTTCTTT. This codes for CASSSKPNTEAFF. The gene calls are TRBV7-3 and TRBJ1-1; D is ambiguous. Germline V lookup: CDR1 SGHTA, CDR2 FQGTGA. V lost 4 bases to trimming and J lost 2 bases, with 8 bases between them. The CDR3 has 13 amino acids.

The V gene is TRBV6-1, the J gene TRBJ2-7, with 7 bases identical to TRBD2. The V and J ends lost 6 bases and 2 bases, in that order; junction bases with no gene match: 10. The CDR3 sequence is 15 residues long. Germline V gives CDR1 MNHNS, CDR2 SASEGT. Written as DNA, the CDR3 is TGTGCCAGCAGCAAAGCGGGACTTCCAGCCTACGAGCAGTACTTC. Amino acids: CASSKAGLPAYEQYF.

Only a few counts were recorded for this clonotype. This chain joins TRBV30 and TRBJ2-5; 13 positions agree with TRBD2. Per the germline V gene, CDR1 is GTSNPN and CDR2 is SVGIG (reference sequence). V shed 1 base and J 4 bases; nucleotides not matched to a gene: 0. The CDR3 is made up of 14 amino acids. The chain's CDR3 is CAWSGLAGGETQYF. The DNA of the CDR3 is TGTGCCTGGAGTGGACTAGCGGGGGGAGAGACCCAGTACTTC.

This clonotype has a count of ten or more. The rearrangement links TRBV19 to TRBJ1-1, with D tentatively TRBD1 (6 bases). The CDR3 extends over 15 amino acids. CDR1 is LNHDA and CDR2 is SQIVND in the germline V gene (reference sequence). Between the trimmed V and J ends, which lost 5 bases and 4 bases, there was a span of 17 bases. The CDR3: CASSHRGGEGTEAFF. The CDR3 DNA reads TGTGCCAGTAGTCATCGAGGGGGTGAGGGCACTGAAGCTTTCTTT.

The table lists this clonotype with many counts. The chain combines TRBV19 with TRBJ2-2; 10 positions agree with TRBD2. CDR1 and CDR2 from the germline V gene are LNHDA and SQIVND (reference sequence). V gave up 3 bases and J gave up 8 bases; unmatched junction bases: 6. The CDR3 extends over 15 amino acids. This CDR3 is CASSISGGTRGELFF. CDR3 DNA: TGTGCCAGTAGTATTAGCGGGGGGACCAGAGGGGAGCTGTTTTTT.

Turning to this clonotype: Relative to the germline gene, one junction end is altered; a read error may explain this. The rearrangement uses TRBV28 and TRBJ1-6; D uncertain. The CDR3 is 12 amino acids. CDR1 MDHEN and CDR2 SYDVKM come from the germline V gene. The CDR3 reads CASSLFGKPPHF. Here the CDR3 DNA reads TGTGCCAGCAGTTTATTTGGCAAGCCCCCCCACTTT.

This clonotype has ten or more counts. The chain uses TRBV12-3 or TRBV12-4 and TRBJ1-2; a possible D gene is TRBD1 (5 bases). V gave up 5 bases and J gave up 0 bases, with 16 bases separating them. The CDR3 spans 16 residues. The CDR3 spells CASSPKVRDSNYGYTF. The CDR3, as DNA: TGTGCCAGCAGTCCCAAAGTCCGGGACTCTAACTATGGCTACACCTTC.

This clonotype showed up many times. The rearrangement links TRBV11-2 to TRBJ1-1, with D uncertain. The CDR3 consists of 15 residues. V lost 3 bases, J lost 1 base, and 12 bases lay in between. Germline CDR1 SGHAT, CDR2 FQNNGV. CDR3 nucleotide sequence: TGTGCCAGCAGCTTGCTCCGGGCATCGAACACTGAAGCTTTCTTT. Translation gives CASSLLRASNTEAFF.

This clonotype was counted many times. This sequence joins TRBV24-1 and TRBJ1-3; D perhaps matches TRBD1 (5 bases). The CDR3 has 14 amino acids. Germline V gives CDR1 KGHDR, CDR2 SFDVKD. Trimming pared 7 bases from V and 4 bases from J, leaving 13 bases between. CDR3 amino acids: CATRESGTGNTIYF. CDR3 nucleotides: TGTGCCACCAGAGAGTCAGGGACCGGAAACACCATATATTTT.

The sample holds many counts of this clonotype. V usage is TRBV7-2 and J usage is TRBJ2-5; a possible D gene is TRBD2 (6 bases). The germline V gene encodes CDR1 SGHTA and CDR2 FQGNSA. The V gene lost 5 bases and the J gene lost 1 base, with 17 bases spanning the gap. The CDR3 has 16 residues. The CDR3 here is CASSPSVAGIQETQYF. CDR3 coding DNA: TGTGCCAGCAGCCCGTCGGTTGCGGGGATCCAAGAGACCCAGTACTTC.

In this sample, this clonotype turned up many times. The rearrangement links TRBV29-1 to TRBJ1-1, with 8 bases aligning to TRBD1. Germline V gene sequence: CDR1 SQVTM, CDR2 ANQGSEA. This CDR3 spans 14 amino acids. Trimming removed 5 bases from V and 5 bases from J; junction bases left unmatched: 10. This CDR3 is CSVSRGGTGTEAFF. CDR3 DNA: TGCAGCGTTTCAAGGGGGGGGACAGGAACTGAAGCTTTCTTT. The full variable domain, with the rest looked up from reference TRBV29-1 and TRBJ1-1, is SAVISQKPSRDICQRGTSLTIQCQVDSQVTMMFWYRQQPGQSLTLIATANQGSEATYESGFVIDKFPISRPNLTFSTLTVSNMSPEDSSIYLCSVSRGGTGTEAFFGQGTRLTVV.

This clonotype occurred many times. This rearrangement joins TRBV19 to TRBJ1-2, with 7 bases fitting TRBD1. This CDR3 spans 13 amino acids. CDR1 is LNHDA, CDR2 SQIVND, per germline (reference sequence). The ends lost 5 bases at V and 6 bases at J; junction bases unmatched: 6. DNA for the CDR3: TGTGCCAGTAGTTGGACAGGTAGCCATGGCTACACCTTC. Its translation: CASSWTGSHGYTF. The variable domain in full, completed from reference TRBV19 and TRBJ1-2, reads DGGITQSPKYLFRKEGQNVTLSCEQNLNHDAMYWYRQDPGQGLRLIYYSQIVNDFQKGDIAEGYSVSREKKESFPLTVTSAQKNPTAFYLCASSWTGSHGYTFGSGTRLTVV.

This clonotype occurred many times. The CDR3 sequence: CATLPTRDGGYTF. CDR3 nucleotides: TGTGCCACCTTACCTACCAGGGATGGAGGCTACACCTTC. The V and J genes are TRBV19 and TRBJ1-2; D might be TRBD1 (5 bases). The CDR3 totals 13 residues. Trimming stripped 10 bases from V and 8 bases from J, with 20 bases between. The germline CDR1 and CDR2 sequences are LNHDA and SQIVND (reference sequence).

In this sample, this clonotype turned up a few times. This chain links TRBV7-2 with TRBJ2-7; D perhaps matches TRBD1 (6 bases). The CDR3 contains 15 residues. From germline, CDR1 is SGHTA and CDR2 FQGNSA. V was clipped by 5 bases and J by 2 bases, with 16 bases between them. The DNA for the CDR3 is TGTGCCAGCAGCACGGGGCAGGGGTCTACCTACGAGCAGTACTTC. Translation gives CASSTGQGSTYEQYF.

The sample holds many counts of this clonotype. CDR3 bases: TGCAGTGCTGGGTCCAGATTTAACACTGAAGCTTTCTTT. This gives the protein CSAGSRFNTEAFF. The chain is built from TRBV20-1 and TRBJ1-1; D is uncertain. Germline V gene data show CDR1 as DFQATT and CDR2 as SNEGSKA (reference sequence). V was shortened by 5 bases and J by 2 bases, with 12 bases between the two germline ends. This CDR3 has 13 residues.